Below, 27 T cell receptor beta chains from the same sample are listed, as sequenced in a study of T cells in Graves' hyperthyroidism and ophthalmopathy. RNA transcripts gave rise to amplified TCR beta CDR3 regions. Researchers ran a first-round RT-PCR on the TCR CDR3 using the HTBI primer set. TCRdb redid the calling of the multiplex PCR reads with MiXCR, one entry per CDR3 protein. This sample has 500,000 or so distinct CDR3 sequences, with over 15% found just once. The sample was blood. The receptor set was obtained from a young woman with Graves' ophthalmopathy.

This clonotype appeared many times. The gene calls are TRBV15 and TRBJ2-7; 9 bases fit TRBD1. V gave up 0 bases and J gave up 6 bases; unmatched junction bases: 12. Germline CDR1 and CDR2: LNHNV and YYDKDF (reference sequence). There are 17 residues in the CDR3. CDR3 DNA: TGTGCCACCAGCAGAGATCTAACCGGGACAGGGTCCCTCGAGCAGTACTTC. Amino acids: CATSRDLTGTGSLEQYF.

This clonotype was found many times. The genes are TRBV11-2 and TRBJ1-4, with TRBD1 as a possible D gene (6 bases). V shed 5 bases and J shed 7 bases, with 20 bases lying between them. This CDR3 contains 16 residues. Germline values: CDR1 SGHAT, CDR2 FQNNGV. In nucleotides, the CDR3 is TGTGCCAGCAGCGCCAAGGGGGGGAGGGTTGGTGAAAAACTGTTTTTT. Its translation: CASSAKGGRVGEKLFF.

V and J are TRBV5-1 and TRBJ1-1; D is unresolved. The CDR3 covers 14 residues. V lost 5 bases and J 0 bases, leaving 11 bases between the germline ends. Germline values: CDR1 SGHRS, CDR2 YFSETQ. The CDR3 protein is CASRVGDMNTEAFF. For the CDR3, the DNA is TGCGCCAGCAGGGTCGGAGACATGAACACTGAAGCTTTCTTT.

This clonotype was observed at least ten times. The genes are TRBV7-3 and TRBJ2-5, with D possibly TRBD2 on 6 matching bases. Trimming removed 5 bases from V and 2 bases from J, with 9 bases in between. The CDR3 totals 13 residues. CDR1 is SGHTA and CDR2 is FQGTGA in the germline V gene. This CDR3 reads CASSAGPQETQYF. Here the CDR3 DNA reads TGTGCCAGCAGCGCGGGACCGCAAGAGACCCAGTACTTC.

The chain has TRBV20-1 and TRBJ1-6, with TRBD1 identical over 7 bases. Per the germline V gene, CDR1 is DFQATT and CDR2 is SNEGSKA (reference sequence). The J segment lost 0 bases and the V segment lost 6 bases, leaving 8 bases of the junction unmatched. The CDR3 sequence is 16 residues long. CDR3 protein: CSAPDRASSYNSPLHF. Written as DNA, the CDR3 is TGCAGTGCGCCTGACAGGGCCAGCTCCTATAATTCACCCCTCCACTTT.

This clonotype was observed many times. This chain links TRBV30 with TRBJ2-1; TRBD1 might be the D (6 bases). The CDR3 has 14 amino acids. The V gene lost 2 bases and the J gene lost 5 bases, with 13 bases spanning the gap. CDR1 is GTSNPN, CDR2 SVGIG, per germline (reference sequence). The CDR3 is CAWSPPGVHNEQFF. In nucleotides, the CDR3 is TGTGCCTGGAGTCCCCCAGGGGTTCACAATGAGCAGTTCTTC.

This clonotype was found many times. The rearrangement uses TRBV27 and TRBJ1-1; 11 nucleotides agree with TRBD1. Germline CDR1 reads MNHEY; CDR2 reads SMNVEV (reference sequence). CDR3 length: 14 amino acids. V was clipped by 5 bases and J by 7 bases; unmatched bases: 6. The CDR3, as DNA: TGTGCCAGCAGTCGAGGACAGGGGGCGGGTGAAGCTTTCTTT. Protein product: CASSRGQGAGEAFF.

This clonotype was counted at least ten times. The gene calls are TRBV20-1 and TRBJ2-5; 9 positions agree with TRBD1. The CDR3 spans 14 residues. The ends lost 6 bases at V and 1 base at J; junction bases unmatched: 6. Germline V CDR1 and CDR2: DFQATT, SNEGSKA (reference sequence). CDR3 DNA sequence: TGCAGTGCCAGGACAGGGGAACCCCAAGAGACCCAGTACTTC. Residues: CSARTGEPQETQYF.

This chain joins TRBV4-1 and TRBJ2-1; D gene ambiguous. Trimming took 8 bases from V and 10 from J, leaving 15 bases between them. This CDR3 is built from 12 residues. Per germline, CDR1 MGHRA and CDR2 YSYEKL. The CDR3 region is CASGSFLGEQFF. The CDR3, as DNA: TGCGCCAGCGGCAGCTTTTTGGGCGAGCAGTTCTTC.

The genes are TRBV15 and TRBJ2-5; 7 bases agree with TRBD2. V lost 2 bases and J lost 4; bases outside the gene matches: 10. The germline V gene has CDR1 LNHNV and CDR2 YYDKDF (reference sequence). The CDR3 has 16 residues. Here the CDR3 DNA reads TGTGCCACCAGCAGATCAAGGGGAGGGGCAGGAGAGACCCAGTACTTC. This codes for CATSRSRGGAGETQYF.

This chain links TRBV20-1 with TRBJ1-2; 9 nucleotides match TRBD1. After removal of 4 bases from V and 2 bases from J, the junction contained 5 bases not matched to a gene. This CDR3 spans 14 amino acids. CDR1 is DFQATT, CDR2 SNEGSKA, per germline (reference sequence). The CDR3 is CSAIYRGQNYGYTF. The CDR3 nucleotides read TGCAGTGCTATTTACAGGGGGCAGAACTATGGCTACACCTTC.

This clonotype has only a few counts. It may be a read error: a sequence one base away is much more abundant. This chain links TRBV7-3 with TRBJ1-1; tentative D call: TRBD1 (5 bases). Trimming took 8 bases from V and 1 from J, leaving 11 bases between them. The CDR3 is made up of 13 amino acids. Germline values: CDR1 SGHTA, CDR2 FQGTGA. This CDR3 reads CASGWTPNTEAFF. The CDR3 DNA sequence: TGTGCCAGCGGCTGGACACCGAACACTGAAGCTTTCTTT.

The CDR3 DNA follows: TGTGCCAGCAGTTTAACAGGGGGCTGCACCGGGGAGCTGTTTTTT. This translates into CASSLTGGCTGELFF. This sequence joins TRBV6-2 or TRBV6-3 and TRBJ2-2, with 9 bases fitting TRBD1. From germline, CDR1 is MNHEY and CDR2 SVGEGT. CDR3 length: 15 residues. The trim removed 4 bases at V and 4 bases at J, leaving 4 bases unmatched.

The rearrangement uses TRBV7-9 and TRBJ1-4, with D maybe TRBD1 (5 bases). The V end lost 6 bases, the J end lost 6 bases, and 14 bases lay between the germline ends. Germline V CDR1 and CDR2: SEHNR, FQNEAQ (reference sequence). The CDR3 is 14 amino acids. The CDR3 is CASRIGDLDEKLFF. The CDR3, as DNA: TGTGCCAGCAGAATAGGGGATTTGGATGAAAAACTGTTTTTT.

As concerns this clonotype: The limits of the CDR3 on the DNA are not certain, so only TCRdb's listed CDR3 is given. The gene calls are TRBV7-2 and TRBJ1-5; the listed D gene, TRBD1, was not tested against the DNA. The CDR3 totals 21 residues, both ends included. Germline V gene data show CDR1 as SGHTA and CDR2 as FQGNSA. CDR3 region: CASSFYICSTTGANSNQPQHF.

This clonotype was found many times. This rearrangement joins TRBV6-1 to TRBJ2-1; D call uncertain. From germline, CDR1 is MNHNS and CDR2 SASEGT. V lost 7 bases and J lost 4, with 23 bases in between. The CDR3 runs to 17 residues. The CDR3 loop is CASTPSMEIPQYNEQFF. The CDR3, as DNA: TGTGCCAGCACCCCTTCGATGGAGATTCCCCAATACAATGAGCAGTTCTTC.

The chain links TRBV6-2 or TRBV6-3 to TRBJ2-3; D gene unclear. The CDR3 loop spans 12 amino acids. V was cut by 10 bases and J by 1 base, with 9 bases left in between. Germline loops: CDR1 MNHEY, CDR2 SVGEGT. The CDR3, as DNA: TGTGCCACCGCCGCGGGCACAGATACGCAGTATTTT. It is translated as CATAAGTDTQYF.

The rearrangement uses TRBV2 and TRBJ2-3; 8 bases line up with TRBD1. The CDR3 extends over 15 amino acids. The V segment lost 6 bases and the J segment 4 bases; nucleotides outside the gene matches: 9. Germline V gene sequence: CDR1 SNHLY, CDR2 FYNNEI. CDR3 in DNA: TGTGCCAGCAGAGGACAGGGCGGTTGGGCAGATACGCAGTATTTT. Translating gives CASRGQGGWADTQYF.

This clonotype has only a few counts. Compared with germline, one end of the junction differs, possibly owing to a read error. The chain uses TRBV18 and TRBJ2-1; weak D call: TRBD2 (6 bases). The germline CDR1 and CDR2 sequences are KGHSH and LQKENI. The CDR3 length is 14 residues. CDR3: CASSISGVGNKQFF. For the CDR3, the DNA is TGTGCCAGCTCTATTTCGGGGGTCGGCAATAAGCAGTTCTTC.

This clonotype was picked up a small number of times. The CDR3, as DNA: TGTGCCAGCGCGAAGGGGCTAGGATCACCCCTCCACTTT. Residues: CASAKGLGSPLHF. This chain uses TRBV7-9 with TRBJ1-6; possibly TRBD1 for D (5 bases). Trimming took off 8 bases at V and 10 bases at J, with 15 bases between the two ends. This CDR3 contains 13 residues. The germline CDR1 and CDR2 sequences are SEHNR and FQNEAQ (reference sequence).

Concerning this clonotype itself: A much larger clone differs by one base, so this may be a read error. This CDR3 reads CASRGLRDNQYNEQFF. In DNA, the CDR3 is TGTGCCAGCAGAGGACTCCGGGACAACCAATACAATGAGCAGTTCTTC. This chain links TRBV2 with TRBJ2-1, with a tentative D call TRBD1 (6 bases). V was clipped by 6 bases and J by 4 bases, with 19 bases between them. CDR3 length equals 16 residues. The germline CDR1 and CDR2 sequences are SNHLY and FYNNEI.

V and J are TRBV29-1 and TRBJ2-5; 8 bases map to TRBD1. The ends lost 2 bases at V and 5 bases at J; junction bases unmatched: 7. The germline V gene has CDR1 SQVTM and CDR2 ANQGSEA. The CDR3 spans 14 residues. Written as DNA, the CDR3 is TGCAGCGTTGAAACAGGGGGGACTTGGGAGACCCAGTACTTC. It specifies CSVETGGTWETQYF.

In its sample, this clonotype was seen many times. The DNA of the CDR3 is TGTGCCAGCAGCTTAAATAGGGGACGGCCCGAAGCTTTCTTT. Protein product: CASSLNRGRPEAFF. This sequence joins TRBV11-2 and TRBJ1-1; the D gene is possibly TRBD1 (5 bases). Germline V CDR1 and CDR2: SGHAT, FQNNGV. Trimming shortened V by 2 bases and J by 8 bases, and 15 bases separated the two germline ends. This CDR3 comprises 14 residues.

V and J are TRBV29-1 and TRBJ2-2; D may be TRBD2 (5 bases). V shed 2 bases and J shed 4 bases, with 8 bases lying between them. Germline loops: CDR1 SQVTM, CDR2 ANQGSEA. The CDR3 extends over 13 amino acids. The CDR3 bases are TGCAGCGTTGAACGGGAAGGCACCGGGGAGCTGTTTTTT. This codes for CSVEREGTGELFF.

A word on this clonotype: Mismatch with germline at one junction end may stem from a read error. CDR3 sequence: CASSVLTGNPEAFF. CDR3 DNA: TGTGCCAGCAGCGTCCTAACAGGGAACCCTGAAGCTTTCTTT. The V and J genes are TRBV9 and TRBJ1-1; D perhaps matches TRBD1 (6 bases). The CDR3 totals 14 residues. Per germline, CDR1 SGDLS and CDR2 YYNGEE.

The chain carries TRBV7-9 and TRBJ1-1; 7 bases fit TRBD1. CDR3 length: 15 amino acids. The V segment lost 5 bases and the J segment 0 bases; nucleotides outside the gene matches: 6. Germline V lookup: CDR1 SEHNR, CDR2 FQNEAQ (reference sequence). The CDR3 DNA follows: TGTGCCAGCAGCCCAGGGGGGAGGTTGAACACTGAAGCTTTCTTT. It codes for CASSPGGRLNTEAFF.

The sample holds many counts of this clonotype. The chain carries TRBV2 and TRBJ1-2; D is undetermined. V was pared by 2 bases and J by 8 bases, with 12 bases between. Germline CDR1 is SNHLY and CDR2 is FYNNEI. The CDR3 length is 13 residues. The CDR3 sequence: CASSETGALGYTF. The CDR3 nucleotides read TGTGCCAGCAGTGAAACCGGCGCGCTAGGCTACACCTTC. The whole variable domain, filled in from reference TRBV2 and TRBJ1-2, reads EPEVTQTPSHQVTQMGQEVILRCVPISNHLYFYWYRQILGQKVEFLVSFYNNEISEKSEIFDDQFSVERPDGSNFTLKIRSTKLEDSAMYFCASSETGALGYTFGSGTRLTVV.